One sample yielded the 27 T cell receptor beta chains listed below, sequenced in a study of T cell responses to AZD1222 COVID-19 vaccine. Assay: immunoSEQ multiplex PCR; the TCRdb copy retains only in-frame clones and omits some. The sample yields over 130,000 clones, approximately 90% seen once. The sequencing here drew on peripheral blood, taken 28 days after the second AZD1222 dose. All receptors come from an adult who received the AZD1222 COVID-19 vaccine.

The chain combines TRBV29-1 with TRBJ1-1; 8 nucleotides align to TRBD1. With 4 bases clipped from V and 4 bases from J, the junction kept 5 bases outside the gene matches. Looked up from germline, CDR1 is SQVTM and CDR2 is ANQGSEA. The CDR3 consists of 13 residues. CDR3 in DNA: TGCAGCGTTGGAATTACAGGGGGCACTGAAGCTTTCTTT. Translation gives CSVGITGGTEAFF. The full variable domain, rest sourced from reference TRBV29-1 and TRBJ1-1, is SAVISQKPSRDICQRGTSLTIQCQVDSQVTMMFWYRQQPGQSLTLIATANQGSEATYESGFVIDKFPISRPNLTFSTLTVSNMSPEDSSIYLCSVGITGGTEAFFGQGTRLTVV.

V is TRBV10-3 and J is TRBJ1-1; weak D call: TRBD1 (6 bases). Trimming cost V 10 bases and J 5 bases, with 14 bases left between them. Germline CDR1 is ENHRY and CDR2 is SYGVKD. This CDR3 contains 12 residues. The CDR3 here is CASGAQGTEAFF. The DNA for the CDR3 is TGTGCCAGCGGAGCACAGGGTACTGAAGCTTTCTTT.

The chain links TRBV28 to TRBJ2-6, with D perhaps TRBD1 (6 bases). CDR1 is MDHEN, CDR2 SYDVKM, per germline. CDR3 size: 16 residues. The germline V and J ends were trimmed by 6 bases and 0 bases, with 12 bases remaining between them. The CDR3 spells CASRTGTTSGANVLTF. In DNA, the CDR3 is TGTGCCAGCAGAACCGGGACAACCTCTGGGGCCAACGTCCTGACTTTC.

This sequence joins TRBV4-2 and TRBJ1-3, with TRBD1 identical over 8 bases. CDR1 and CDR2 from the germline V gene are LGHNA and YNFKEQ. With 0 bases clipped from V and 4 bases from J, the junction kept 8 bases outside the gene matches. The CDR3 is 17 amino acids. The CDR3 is CASSQDIRTGRGNTIYF. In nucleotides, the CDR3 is TGTGCCAGCAGCCAAGATATCCGGACAGGGCGCGGAAACACCATATATTTT.

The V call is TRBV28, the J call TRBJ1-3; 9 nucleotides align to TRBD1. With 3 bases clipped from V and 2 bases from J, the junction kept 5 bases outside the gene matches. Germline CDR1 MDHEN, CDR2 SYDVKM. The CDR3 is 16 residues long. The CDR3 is CASSFFGTGTGNTIYF. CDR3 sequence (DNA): TGTGCCAGCAGTTTCTTCGGGACAGGGACTGGAAACACCATATATTTT.

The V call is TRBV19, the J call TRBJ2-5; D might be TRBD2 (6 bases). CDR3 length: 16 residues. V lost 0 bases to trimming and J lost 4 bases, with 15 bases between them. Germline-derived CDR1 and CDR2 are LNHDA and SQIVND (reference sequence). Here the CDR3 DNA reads TGTGCCAGTAGTATAGACGGGAGCGGCAGAGGAGAGACCCAGTACTTC. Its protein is CASSIDGSGRGETQYF. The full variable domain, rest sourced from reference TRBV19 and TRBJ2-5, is DGGITQSPKYLFRKEGQNVTLSCEQNLNHDAMYWYRQDPGQGLRLIYYSQIVNDFQKGDIAEGYSVSREKKESFPLTVTSAQKNPTAFYLCASSIDGSGRGETQYFGPGTRLLVL.

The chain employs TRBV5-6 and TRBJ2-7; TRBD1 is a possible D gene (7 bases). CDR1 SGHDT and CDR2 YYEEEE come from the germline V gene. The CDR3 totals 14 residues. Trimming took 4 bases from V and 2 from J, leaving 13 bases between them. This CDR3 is CASSRQGGTYEQYF. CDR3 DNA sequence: TGTGCCAGCAGCCGACAGGGAGGAACCTACGAGCAGTACTTC.

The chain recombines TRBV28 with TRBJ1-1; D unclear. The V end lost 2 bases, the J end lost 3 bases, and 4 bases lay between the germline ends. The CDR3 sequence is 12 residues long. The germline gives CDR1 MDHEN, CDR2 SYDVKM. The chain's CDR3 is CASSLTYTEAFF. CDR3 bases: TGTGCCAGCAGTTTAACGTACACTGAAGCTTTCTTT.

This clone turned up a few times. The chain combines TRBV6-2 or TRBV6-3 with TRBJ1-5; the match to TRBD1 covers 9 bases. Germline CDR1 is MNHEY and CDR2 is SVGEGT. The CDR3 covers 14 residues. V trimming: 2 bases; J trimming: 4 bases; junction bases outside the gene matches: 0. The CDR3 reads CASSYGTGNQPQHF. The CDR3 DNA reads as TGTGCCAGCAGTTACGGGACAGGGAATCAGCCCCAGCATTTT.

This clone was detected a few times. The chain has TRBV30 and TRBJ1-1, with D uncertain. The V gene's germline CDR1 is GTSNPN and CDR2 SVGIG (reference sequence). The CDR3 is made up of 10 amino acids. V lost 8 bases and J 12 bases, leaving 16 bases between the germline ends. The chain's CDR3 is CASLKPRSFF. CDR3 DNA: TGTGCCAGTCTTAAACCTCGATCTTTCTTT.

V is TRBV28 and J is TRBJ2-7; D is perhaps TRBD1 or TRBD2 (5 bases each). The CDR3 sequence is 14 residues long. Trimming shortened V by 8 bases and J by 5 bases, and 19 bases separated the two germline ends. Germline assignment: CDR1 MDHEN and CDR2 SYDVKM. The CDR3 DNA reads TGTGCCAGCGGCCGTGACGGGGCCCGGGACGAGCAGTACTTC. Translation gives CASGRDGARDEQYF.

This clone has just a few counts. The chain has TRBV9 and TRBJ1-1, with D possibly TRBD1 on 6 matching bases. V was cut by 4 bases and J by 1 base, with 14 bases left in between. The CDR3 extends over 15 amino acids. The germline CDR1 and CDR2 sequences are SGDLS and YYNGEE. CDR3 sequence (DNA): TGTGCCAGCAGCCTCGAGGGGGGGAGGAACACTGAAGCTTTCTTT. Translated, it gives CASSLEGGRNTEAFF.

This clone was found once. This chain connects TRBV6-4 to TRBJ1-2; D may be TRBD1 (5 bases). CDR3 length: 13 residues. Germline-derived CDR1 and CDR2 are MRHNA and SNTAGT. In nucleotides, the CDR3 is TGTGCGGGGCGAACCAAGTGGGTGGGTGGCTACACCTTC. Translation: CAGRTKWVGGYTF.

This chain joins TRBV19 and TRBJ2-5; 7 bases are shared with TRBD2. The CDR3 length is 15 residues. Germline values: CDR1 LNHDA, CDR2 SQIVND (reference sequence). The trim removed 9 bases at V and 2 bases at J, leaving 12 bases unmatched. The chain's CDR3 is CASSVNPGGQETQYF. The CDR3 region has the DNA TGTGCCAGCTCCGTCAATCCGGGGGGACAAGAGACCCAGTACTTC. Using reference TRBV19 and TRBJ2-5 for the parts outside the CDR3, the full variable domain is DGGITQSPKYLFRKEGQNVTLSCEQNLNHDAMYWYRQDPGQGLRLIYYSQIVNDFQKGDIAEGYSVSREKKESFPLTVTSAQKNPTAFYLCASSVNPGGQETQYFGPGTRLLVL.

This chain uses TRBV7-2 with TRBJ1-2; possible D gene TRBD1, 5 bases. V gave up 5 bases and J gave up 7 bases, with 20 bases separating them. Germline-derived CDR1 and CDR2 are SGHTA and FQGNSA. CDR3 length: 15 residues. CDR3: CASSASGLGQGGYTF. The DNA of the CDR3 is TGTGCCAGCAGCGCAAGTGGATTGGGCCAGGGTGGCTACACCTTC.

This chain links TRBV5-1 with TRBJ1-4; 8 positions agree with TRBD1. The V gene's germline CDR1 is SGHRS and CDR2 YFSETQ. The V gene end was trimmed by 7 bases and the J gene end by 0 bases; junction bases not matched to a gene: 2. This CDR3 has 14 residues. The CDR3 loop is CASGQGSTNEKLFF. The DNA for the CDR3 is TGCGCCAGCGGACAGGGATCAACTAATGAAAAACTGTTTTTT.

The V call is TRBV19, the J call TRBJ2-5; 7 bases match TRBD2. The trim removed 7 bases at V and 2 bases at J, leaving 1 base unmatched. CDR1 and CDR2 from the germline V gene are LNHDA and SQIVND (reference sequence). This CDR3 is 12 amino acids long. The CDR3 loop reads CASMGLQETQYF. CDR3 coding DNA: TGTGCCAGTATGGGACTACAAGAGACCCAGTACTTC. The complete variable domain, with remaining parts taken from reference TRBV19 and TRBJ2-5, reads DGGITQSPKYLFRKEGQNVTLSCEQNLNHDAMYWYRQDPGQGLRLIYYSQIVNDFQKGDIAEGYSVSREKKESFPLTVTSAQKNPTAFYLCASMGLQETQYFGPGTRLLVL.

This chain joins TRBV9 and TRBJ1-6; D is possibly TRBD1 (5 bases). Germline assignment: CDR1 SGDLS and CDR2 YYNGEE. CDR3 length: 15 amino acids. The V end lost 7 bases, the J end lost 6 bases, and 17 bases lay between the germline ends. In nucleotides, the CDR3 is TGTGCCAGCGCCTGGGACGCGGGCGGTAATTCACCCCTCCACTTT. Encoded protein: CASAWDAGGNSPLHF.

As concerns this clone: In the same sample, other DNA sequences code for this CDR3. The CDR3 sequence: CASSRLNYGYTF. CDR3 in DNA: TGTGCCAGCAGCCGTCTTAACTATGGCTACACCTTC. This chain connects TRBV28 to TRBJ1-2; no definite D call. Trimming stripped 6 bases from V and 1 base from J, with 6 bases between. The CDR3 totals 12 residues. The germline CDR1 and CDR2 sequences are MDHEN and SYDVKM.

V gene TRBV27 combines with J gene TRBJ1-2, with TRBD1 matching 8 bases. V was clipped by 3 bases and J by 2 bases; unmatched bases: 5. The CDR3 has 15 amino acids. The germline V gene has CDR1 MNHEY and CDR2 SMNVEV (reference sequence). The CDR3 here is CASSLAGGINYGYTF. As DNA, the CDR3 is TGTGCCAGCAGTTTGGCAGGGGGCATAAACTATGGCTACACCTTC.

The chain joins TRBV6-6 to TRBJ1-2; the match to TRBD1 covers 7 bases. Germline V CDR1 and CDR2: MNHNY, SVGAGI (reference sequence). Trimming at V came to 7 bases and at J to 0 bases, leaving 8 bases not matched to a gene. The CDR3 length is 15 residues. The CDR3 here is CASTSQGDSNYGYTF. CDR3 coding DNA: TGTGCCAGCACTTCCCAGGGGGATTCTAACTATGGCTACACCTTC.

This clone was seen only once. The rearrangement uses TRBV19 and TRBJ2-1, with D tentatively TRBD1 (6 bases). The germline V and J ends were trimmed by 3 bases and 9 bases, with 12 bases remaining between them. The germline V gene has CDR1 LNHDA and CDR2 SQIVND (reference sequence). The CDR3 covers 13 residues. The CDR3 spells CASSINRVVEQFF. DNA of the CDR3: TGTGCCAGTAGTATCAACAGGGTTGTTGAGCAGTTCTTC.

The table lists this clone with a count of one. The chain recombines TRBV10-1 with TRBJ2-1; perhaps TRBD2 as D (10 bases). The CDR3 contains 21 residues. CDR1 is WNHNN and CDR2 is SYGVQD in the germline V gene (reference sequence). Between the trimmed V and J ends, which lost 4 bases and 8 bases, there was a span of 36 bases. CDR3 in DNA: TGCGCCAGCAGTGCGACGACACAGGGGGCTCTCAGCGGGAGGGCCCTAGATGAGCAGTTCTTC. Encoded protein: CASSATTQGALSGRALDEQFF.

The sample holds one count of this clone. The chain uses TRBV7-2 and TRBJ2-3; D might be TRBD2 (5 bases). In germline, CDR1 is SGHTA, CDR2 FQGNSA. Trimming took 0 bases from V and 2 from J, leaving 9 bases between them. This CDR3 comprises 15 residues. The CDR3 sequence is CASSLAGLSTDTQYF. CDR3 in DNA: TGTGCCAGCAGCTTAGCCGGACTTTCCACAGATACGCAGTATTTT.

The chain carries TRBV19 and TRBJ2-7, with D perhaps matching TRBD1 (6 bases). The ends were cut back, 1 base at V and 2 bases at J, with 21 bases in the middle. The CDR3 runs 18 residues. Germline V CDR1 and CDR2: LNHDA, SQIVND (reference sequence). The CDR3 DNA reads TGTGCCAGTAGTATAGGGACAGTCGAAGAGTGGGGTCCCTACGAGCAGTACTTC. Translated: CASSIGTVEEWGPYEQYF.

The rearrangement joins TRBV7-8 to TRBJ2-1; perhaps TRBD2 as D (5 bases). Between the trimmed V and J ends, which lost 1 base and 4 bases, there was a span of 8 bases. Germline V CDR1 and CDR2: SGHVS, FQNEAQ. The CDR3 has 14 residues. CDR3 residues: CASSLVPGYNEQFF. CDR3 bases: TGTGCCAGCAGCTTAGTCCCGGGATACAATGAGCAGTTCTTC.

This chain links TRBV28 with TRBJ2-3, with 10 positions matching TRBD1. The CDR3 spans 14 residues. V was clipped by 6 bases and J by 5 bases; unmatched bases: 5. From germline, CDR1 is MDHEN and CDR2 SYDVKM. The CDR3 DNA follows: TGTGCCAGCAGGACAGGGGGCCGGAAAGATACGCAGTATTTT. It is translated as CASRTGGRKDTQYF.